This T cell receptor beta chain stems from a study of T cell therapy after organ transplantation. Overall study: Two of the ten patients were classed as nonresponders.

Trimming cost V 0 bases and J 3 bases, with 10 bases left between them. This CDR3 is 15 amino acids long. The germline gives CDR1 SGDLS, CDR2 YYNGEE. With respect to this clone: Its antigen is still unknown.

Clones were sequenced by immunoSEQ multiplex PCR, and TCRdb holds only the in-frame ones, with some missing. The sample gives roughly 20,000 clones, less than 90% of which show up once; 36% is in the top ten. Time point denoted: 20-29 weeks after completion of therapy. This specimen consisted of CD8+ T cells from blood, obtained after autologous CMV-specific T cell therapy. V gene TRBV9 combines with J gene TRBJ2-1; possibly TRBD2 for D (5 bases). This TCR derives from a human patient who had received a solid organ transplant and had CMV disease. Some of the T cells may derive from the graft donor. The CDR3 nucleotides are TGTGCCAGCAGCGTAGACGCTAGCTTCTACAATGAGCAGTTCTTC. Translating gives CASSVDASFYNEQFF.